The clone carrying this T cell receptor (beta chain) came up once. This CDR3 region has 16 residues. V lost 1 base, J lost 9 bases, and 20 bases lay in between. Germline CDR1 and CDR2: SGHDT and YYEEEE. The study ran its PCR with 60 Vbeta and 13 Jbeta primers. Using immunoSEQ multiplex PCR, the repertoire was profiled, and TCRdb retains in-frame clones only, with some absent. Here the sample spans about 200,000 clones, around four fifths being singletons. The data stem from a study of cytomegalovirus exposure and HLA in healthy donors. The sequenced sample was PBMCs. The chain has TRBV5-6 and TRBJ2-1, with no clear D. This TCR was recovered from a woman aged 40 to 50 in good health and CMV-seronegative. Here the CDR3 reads CASSLSTRGLSREQFF. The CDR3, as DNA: TGTGCCAGCAGCTTGTCGACCCGCGGCCTCTCGCGTGAGCAGTTCTTC.